This T cell receptor beta chain derives from a study of T-cell memory formation after mild COVID-19. Study background: The TCR clusters were mostly specific to one donor. Study results and caveats: Clones contracting day 15 to 85 were balanced CD4/CD8; later expanders leaned CD4+. What remained unconfirmed was the SARS-CoV-2 specificity of second-wave clones peaking on day 37. Clones that contracted clustered mainly in CM and EM if CD4+ and in EMRA if CD8+.

This clonotype showed up just a few times. Its antigen is unidentified. Germline lookup yields CDR1 MDHEN and CDR2 SYDVKM. CDR3 size: 15 residues. Trimming removed 6 bases at V and 4 bases at J, with 15 bases between. From the 5' RACE reads, TCRdb called clonotypes with MiXCR, one entry per CDR3 protein. The sample records more than 250,000 distinct CDR3 sequences, 15% to 20% being singletons. The receptor comes from a man in his late teens or twenties who had mild COVID-19 (a few samples of this study predate the infection). Cell type and time point are not known. The rearrangement joins TRBV28 to TRBJ1-4; no reliable D call. What was sequenced was PBMCs or a T cell subset sorted from them (not recorded which). The CDR3 DNA follows: TGTGCCAGCAGAGGATCAGCTCCCCTTAATGAAAAACTGTTTTTT. It codes for CASRGSAPLNEKLFF.